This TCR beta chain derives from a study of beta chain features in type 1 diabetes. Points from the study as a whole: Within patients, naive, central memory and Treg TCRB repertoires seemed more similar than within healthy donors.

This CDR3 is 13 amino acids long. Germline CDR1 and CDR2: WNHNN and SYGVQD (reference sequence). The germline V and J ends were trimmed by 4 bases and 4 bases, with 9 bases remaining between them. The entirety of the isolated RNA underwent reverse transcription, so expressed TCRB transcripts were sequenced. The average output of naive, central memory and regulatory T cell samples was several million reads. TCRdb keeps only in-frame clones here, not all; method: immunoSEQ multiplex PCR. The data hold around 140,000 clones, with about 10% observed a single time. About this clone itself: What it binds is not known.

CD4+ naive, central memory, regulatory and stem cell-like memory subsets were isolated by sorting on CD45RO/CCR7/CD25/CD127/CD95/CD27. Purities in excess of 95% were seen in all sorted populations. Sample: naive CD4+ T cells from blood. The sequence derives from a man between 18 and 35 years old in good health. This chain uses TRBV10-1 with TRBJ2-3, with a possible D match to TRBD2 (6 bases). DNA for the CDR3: TGCGCCAGCAGTGTCGGGGGAGCAGATACGCAGTATTTT. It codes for CASSVGGADTQYF.